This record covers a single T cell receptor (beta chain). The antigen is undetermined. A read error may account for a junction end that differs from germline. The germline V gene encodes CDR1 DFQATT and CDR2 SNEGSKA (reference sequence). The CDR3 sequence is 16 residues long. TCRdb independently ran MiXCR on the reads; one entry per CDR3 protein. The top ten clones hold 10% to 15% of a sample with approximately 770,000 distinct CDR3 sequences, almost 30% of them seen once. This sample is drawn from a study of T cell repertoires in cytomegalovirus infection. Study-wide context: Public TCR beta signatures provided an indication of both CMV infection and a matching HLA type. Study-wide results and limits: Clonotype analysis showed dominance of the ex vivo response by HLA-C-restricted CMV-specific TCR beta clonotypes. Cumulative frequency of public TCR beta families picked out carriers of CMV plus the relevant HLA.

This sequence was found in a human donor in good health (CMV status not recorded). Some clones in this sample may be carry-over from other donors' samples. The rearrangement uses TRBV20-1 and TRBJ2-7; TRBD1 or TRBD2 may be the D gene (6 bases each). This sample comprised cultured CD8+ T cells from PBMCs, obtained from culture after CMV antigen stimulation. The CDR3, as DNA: TGCAGTGTTAGAGATGTTAGGGGGGCCAGCTCCTACGAGCAGTACTTC. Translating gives CSVRDVRGASSYEQYF.